These 21 T cell receptor beta chains were all obtained from the same sample, sequenced in a study of blood T cell repertoires in COVID-19 (dated by TCRdb to 2019 to 2021). Receptor amplification or capture employed the immunoSEQ multiplex PCR assay. As stored in TCRdb, this immuneACCESS dataset retains in-frame rearrangements with V and J assigned. A fraction of the clones does not appear; measured against another copy, unresolved V genes explain less than half of the discrepancy, and the remainder lacks a known reason. A total of 120,000 or so clones appear in this sample, just under 85% of them only once. About a sixth of the sample is held by the ten biggest clonotypes. The sequenced sample was peripheral blood. The origin of the receptors is a woman between 50 and 59 years old with acute or convalescent COVID-19.

This sequence joins TRBV7-6 and TRBJ2-7; 7 bases are a match to TRBD1. The V segment lost 4 bases and the J segment 3 bases; nucleotides outside the gene matches: 3. In germline, CDR1 is SGHVS, CDR2 FNYEAQ. The length of the CDR3 is 13 residues. The CDR3 loop reads CASSSTGIYEQYF. The CDR3, as DNA: TGTGCCAGCAGCTCGACAGGGATCTACGAGCAGTACTTC.

The chain combines TRBV6-6 with TRBJ1-2; tentatively, D is TRBD1 (5 bases). In germline, CDR1 is MNHNY, CDR2 SVGAGI (reference sequence). Trimming removed 2 bases at V and 3 bases at J, with 7 bases between. The CDR3 is made up of 13 amino acids. The CDR3 DNA reads as TGTGCCAGCAGTTACACAGGATACTATGGCTACACCTTC. Translated: CASSYTGYYGYTF.

This chain links TRBV6-5 with TRBJ2-2; TRBD1 matches 10 bases. Trimming took 6 bases from V and 5 from J; bases not matched to a gene: 6. The germline gives CDR1 MNHEY, CDR2 SVGAGI. CDR3 size: 15 residues. The CDR3 reads CASRDGTGVTGELFF. In nucleotides, the CDR3 is TGTGCCAGCAGAGACGGGACAGGGGTTACCGGGGAGCTGTTTTTT.

This sequence joins TRBV6-5 and TRBJ2-3; 11 bases line up with TRBD2. V shed 6 bases and J 6 bases; nucleotides not matched to a gene: 8. The CDR3 is made up of 15 amino acids. Per the germline V gene, CDR1 is MNHEY and CDR2 is SVGAGI. The CDR3 nucleotides are TGTGCCAGCAGACCTCTAGCGGGGGGCGGGGATACGCAGTATTTT. This codes for CASRPLAGGGDTQYF.

The chain uses TRBV27 and TRBJ1-2; the D gene is possibly TRBD1 (6 bases). The CDR3 extends over 15 amino acids. V was trimmed by 5 bases and J by 4 bases, leaving 17 bases between them. CDR1 and CDR2 (germline): MNHEY, SMNVEV (reference sequence). CDR3 in DNA: TGTGCCAGCAGTCAAACAGGGTTTTCTACCTATGGCTACACCTTC. Protein sequence: CASSQTGFSTYGYTF.

This chain connects TRBV18 to TRBJ1-1; 7 positions agree with TRBD1. V trimming: 3 bases; J trimming: 4 bases; junction bases outside the gene matches: 8. This CDR3 is 15 amino acids long. Germline assignment: CDR1 KGHSH and CDR2 LQKENI. The CDR3 DNA is TGTGCCAGCTCACCTAGACAGGGAATGGGCACTGAAGCTTTCTTT. This sequence encodes CASSPRQGMGTEAFF.

The chain has TRBV6-5 and TRBJ2-3, with D tentatively TRBD2 (6 bases). In germline, CDR1 is MNHEY, CDR2 SVGAGI. Trimming cost V 6 bases and J 2 bases, with 12 bases left between them. The length of the CDR3 is 14 residues. CDR3 loop: CASRTGTHTDTQYF. The DNA of the CDR3 is TGTGCCAGCAGGACCGGGACTCACACAGATACGCAGTATTTT.

The V and J genes are TRBV21-1 and TRBJ1-4. TRBV21-1 is a pseudogene locus. The CDR3 contains 13 residues. The CDR3 DNA sequence: TGTGCCAGGACTAGGGCAACTAATGAAAAACTGTTTTTT. Translating it yields CARTRATNEKLFF.

The chain employs TRBV7-8 and TRBJ1-2; 10 positions agree with TRBD1. This CDR3 has 15 residues. J gave up 5 bases and V 4 bases, and 7 bases lay outside the gene matches. CDR1 is SGHVS, CDR2 FQNEAQ, per germline. Here the CDR3 DNA reads TGTGCCAGCAGCTCCGACAGGGGGCGCGGATATGGCTACACCTTC. This encodes CASSSDRGRGYGYTF.

This clone was picked up one time. This chain links TRBV7-2 with TRBJ1-2; 7 bases are a match to TRBD1. The germline gives CDR1 SGHTA, CDR2 FQGNSA. The CDR3 extends over 17 amino acids. The J segment lost 4 bases and the V segment lost 1 base, leaving 12 bases of the junction unmatched. In DNA, the CDR3 is TGTGCCAGCAGCTTAGGTACAGGGGATGACTTTCCCTATGGCTACACCTTC. Translating gives CASSLGTGDDFPYGYTF. The full variable domain, its missing parts supplied by reference TRBV7-2 and TRBJ1-2, is GAGVSQSPSNKVTEKGKDVELRCDPISGHTALYWYRQSLGQGLEFLIYFQGNSAPDKSGLPSDRFSAERTGGSVSTLTIQRTQQEDSAVYLCASSLGTGDDFPYGYTFGSGTRLTVV.

The rearrangement uses TRBV19 and TRBJ2-3, with D uncertain. The CDR3 is 13 residues long. Looked up from germline, CDR1 is LNHDA and CDR2 is SQIVND (reference sequence). V was trimmed by 3 bases and J by 5 bases, leaving 9 bases between them. The CDR3 DNA sequence: TGTGCCAGTAGTATCTCCCTCGGAGATACGCAGTATTTT. Amino acid sequence: CASSISLGDTQYF.

This rearrangement joins TRBV3-1 (or the pseudogene TRBV3-2) to TRBJ2-7; D is unresolved. The CDR3 is 15 residues long. Looked up from germline, CDR1 is LGHDT and CDR2 is YNNKEL (reference sequence). Between the trimmed V and J ends, which lost 4 bases and 1 base, there was a span of 14 bases. The CDR3 spells CASSRREAQSYEQYF. The CDR3, as DNA: TGTGCCAGCAGCCGTCGCGAAGCCCAATCCTACGAGCAGTACTTC.

About this clone itself: The same CDR3 arises from other DNA sequences in this sample as well. The chain carries TRBV5-1 and TRBJ1-4, with D unclear. The germline V and J ends were trimmed by 1 base and 5 bases, with 12 bases remaining between them. Germline assignment: CDR1 SGHRS and CDR2 YFSETQ. The CDR3 spans 15 residues. The CDR3 nucleotides read TGCGCCAGCAGCTTGTCGGGAACATTAAATGAAAAACTGTTTTTT. Its translation: CASSLSGTLNEKLFF.

This chain joins TRBV5-1 and TRBJ1-4; D gene ambiguous. The V gene's germline CDR1 is SGHRS and CDR2 YFSETQ. This CDR3 comprises 17 residues. Trimming took 0 bases from V and 3 from J, leaving 15 bases between them. For the CDR3, the DNA is TGCGCCAGCAGCTTGGTCGGGAGGCAAGGGCCTAATGAAAAACTGTTTTTT. Its translation: CASSLVGRQGPNEKLFF.

The chain combines TRBV7-8 with TRBJ2-7, with TRBD2 identical over 11 bases. V lost 5 bases, J lost 2 bases, and 5 bases stayed unmatched. The germline V gene has CDR1 SGHVS and CDR2 FQNEAQ. The CDR3 is 15 residues long. The CDR3: CASSVGTSGTYEQYF. The CDR3, as DNA: TGTGCCAGCAGCGTCGGGACTAGCGGTACCTACGAGCAGTACTTC.

V gene TRBV24-1 combines with J gene TRBJ1-4; 7 bases align to TRBD1. The germline V gene has CDR1 KGHDR and CDR2 SFDVKD. The CDR3 is 15 amino acids. After removal of 2 bases from V and 8 bases from J, the junction contained 7 bases not matched to a gene. As DNA, the CDR3 is TGTGCCACCAGTGATTCCGGGACAGCTACCGAAAAACTGTTTTTT. It translates to CATSDSGTATEKLFF.

There are a few counts of this clone. As DNA, the CDR3 is TGCAGCGTTGAAGAACGGAATGAGCAGTTCTTC. This sequence encodes CSVEERNEQFF. The gene calls are TRBV29-1 and TRBJ2-1; D not certain. The CDR3 covers 11 residues. The V and J ends lost 0 bases and 7 bases respectively, with 4 bases between them. CDR1 and CDR2 from the germline V gene are SQVTM and ANQGSEA.

This rearrangement joins TRBV9 to TRBJ1-2; D is unresolved. The CDR3 has 14 amino acids. Trimming removed 0 bases from V and 2 bases from J, with 8 bases in between. Germline-derived CDR1 and CDR2 are SGDLS and YYNGEE. The CDR3, as DNA: TGTGCCAGCAGCGTAGGTGAGAAAAACTATGGCTACACCTTC. Translating gives CASSVGEKNYGYTF.

The genes are TRBV5-1 and TRBJ1-2, with a tentative D call TRBD1 (5 bases). This CDR3 spans 15 amino acids. V was pared by 0 bases and J by 4 bases, with 13 bases between. Germline CDR1 is SGHRS and CDR2 is YFSETQ. The CDR3 DNA is TGCGCCAGCAGCTTGGAGGGCAGGGTGGGCTATGGCTACACCTTC. This translates into CASSLEGRVGYGYTF.

The chain couples TRBV5-5 to TRBJ2-7, with D perhaps TRBD2 (5 bases). The length of the CDR3 is 13 residues. The V and J ends lost 2 bases and 7 bases respectively, with 13 bases between them. The germline V gene has CDR1 SGHKS and CDR2 YYEKEE (reference sequence). This CDR3 reads CASSLAYRGEQYF. For the CDR3, the DNA is TGTGCCAGCAGCTTAGCCTACCGAGGGGAGCAGTACTTC.

This clone occurred a few times. This rearrangement joins TRBV5-1 to TRBJ1-4, with 10 bases fitting TRBD1. Germline V gene lookup returns CDR1 SGHRS and CDR2 YFSETQ. The CDR3 runs to 16 residues. J was trimmed by 7 bases and V by 4 bases; bases with no gene match: 10. The CDR3 sequence: CASSGMTGGRSEKLFF. CDR3 in DNA: TGCGCCAGCAGCGGGATGACAGGGGGCCGGAGTGAAAAACTGTTTTTT.